A selection of T cell receptor beta chains follows, all from one sample in a study of blood T cell repertoires in COVID-19. Libraries were prepared by immunoSEQ multiplex PCR; TCRdb keeps only in-frame clonotypes and omits some of them. This table has about 170,000 clones, roughly 83% appearing once. Sequencing was carried out using PBMCs or T cells enriched from blood (not recorded which). The receptors were gathered from a woman aged 50 to 60 who had recovered from COVID-19. CDR3s include the opening cysteine and the closing phenylalanine or tryptophan. The D gene is left open where the match is weak. Clone size is stated in some rows and not others, as once, few, many or a class when expanded.

length: 15
J: TRBJ1-1
size: NA
D: TRBD1
V: TRBV6-5
DNA: TGTGCCAGCAGTTACGGTGGGACAGAGAACACTGAAGCTTTCTTT
CDR3: CASSYGGTENTEAFF

length: 15
J: TRBJ2-1
size: NA
D: TRBD2
V: TRBV7-2
DNA: TGTGCCAGCAGCTTAGTCGGGAGGGGCTGGGATGAGCAGTTCTTC
CDR3: CASSLVGRGWDEQFF

length: 16
J: TRBJ1-1
size: NA
D: TRBD1
V: TRBV3-1/TRBV3-2
DNA: TGTGCCAGCCGAGCGACCGGACAGGGAACGGGCACTGAAGCTTTCTTT
CDR3: CASRATGQGTGTEAFF

length: 12
J: TRBJ1-1
size: NA
D: NA
V: TRBV25-1
DNA: TGTGCCAGCAGTGATACGGACACTGAAGCTTTCTTT
CDR3: CASSDTDTEAFF

length: 13
J: TRBJ1-1
size: NA
D: NA
V: TRBV30
DNA: TGTGCCTGGAGTTCGGGGGGGAACACTGAAGCTTTCTTT
CDR3: CAWSSGGNTEAFF

length: 13
J: TRBJ1-2
size: few
D: NA
V: TRBV5-6
DNA: TGTGCCAGCAGCTTGGCCCCAGGCGGGGGCTACACCTTC
CDR3: CASSLAPGGGYTF

length: 12
J: TRBJ2-5
size: NA
D: NA
V: TRBV11-2
DNA: TGTGCCAGCAGCTTTGAGGTCGGGACCCAGTACTTC
CDR3: CASSFEVGTQYF

length: 16
J: TRBJ1-5
size: NA
D: NA
V: TRBV7-2
DNA: TGTGCCAGCAGCTTAGCGGCCCAGGGTCCCAATCAGCCCCAGCATTTT
CDR3: CASSLAAQGPNQPQHF

length: 18
J: TRBJ1-5
size: NA
D: TRBD1
V: TRBV19
DNA: TGTGCCAGTAGTATAGATCTTGGTTGGGCAGGGGGCCGTCAGCCCCAGCATTTT
CDR3: CASSIDLGWAGGRQPQHF

length: 14
J: TRBJ1-1
size: NA
D: NA
V: TRBV10-1
DNA: TGCGCCACCACCCCCGGTGGGGGGGAAACTGAAGCTTTCTTT
CDR3: CATTPGGGETEAFF

length: 14
J: TRBJ2-1
size: NA
D: TRBD1
V: TRBV19
DNA: TGTGCCAGTCGGGGACAGGGGTCCTACAATGAGCAGTTCTTC
CDR3: CASRGQGSYNEQFF

length: 14
J: TRBJ1-1
size: NA
D: NA
V: TRBV11-3
DNA: TGTGCCAGCAGCGGTCAACTCGGGGACACTGAAGCTTTCTTT
CDR3: CASSGQLGDTEAFF

length: 15
J: TRBJ1-5
size: NA
D: NA
V: TRBV4-1
DNA: TGCGCCAGCAGCCAAGTCGGGGGTTGGAATCAGCCCCAGCATTTT
CDR3: CASSQVGGWNQPQHF

length: 13
J: TRBJ1-1
size: few
D: NA
V: TRBV29-1
DNA: TGCAGCGTGACGCGGGGGATTAACACTGAAGCTTTCTTT
CDR3: CSVTRGINTEAFF

length: 15
J: TRBJ1-2
size: NA
D: TRBD1
V: TRBV7-2
DNA: TGTGCCAGCAGTCTCCCCGGACAGGGGTCCTATGGCTACACCTTC
CDR3: CASSLPGQGSYGYTF

length: 11
J: TRBJ1-1
size: few
D: NA
V: TRBV30
DNA: TGTGCCTGGGACAAACGGGGAAAAGCTTTCTTT
CDR3: CAWDKRGKAFF

length: 15
J: TRBJ1-5
size: few
D: NA
V: TRBV6-5
DNA: TGTGCCACCGGATGGACAGCGGATAGCAATCAGCCCCAGCATTTT
CDR3: CATGWTADSNQPQHF

length: 19
J: TRBJ2-1
size: NA
D: TRBD2
V: TRBV29-1
DNA: TGCAGCGTTGAAGATCACCAAGCGGGAGGGCGATCAGCCTACAATGAGCAGTTCTTC
CDR3: CSVEDHQAGGRSAYNEQFF

length: 16
J: TRBJ2-2
size: NA
D: TRBD1
V: TRBV18
DNA: TGTGCCAGCGCAGGTACAGGGGGCACGAACACTGGGGAGCTGTTTTTT
CDR3: CASAGTGGTNTGELFF

length: 13
J: TRBJ1-6
size: many
D: NA
V: TRBV2
DNA: TGTGCCAGCAACCCACTTGAAAATTCACCCCTCCACTTT
CDR3: CASNPLENSPLHF

length: 12
J: TRBJ1-1
size: NA
D: TRBD1
V: TRBV28
DNA: TGTGCCACCCAGACAGGGTTTACTGAAGCTTTCTTT
CDR3: CATQTGFTEAFF

length: 15
J: TRBJ2-1
size: NA
D: TRBD2
V: TRBV6-4
DNA: TGTGCCAGCAGTGACTCTGGGGGGGGGTACAATGAGCAGTTCTTC
CDR3: CASSDSGGGYNEQFF

length: 13
J: TRBJ1-1
size: NA
D: NA
V: TRBV19
DNA: TGTGCCAGTAGTATCCTGGCGAACACTGAAGCTTTCTTT
CDR3: CASSILANTEAFF

length: 15
J: TRBJ1-2
size: NA
D: NA
V: TRBV6-5
DNA: TGTGCCAGCAGCTACCCCACAGGGTATGGCTATGGCTACACCTTC
CDR3: CASSYPTGYGYGYTF

length: 14
J: TRBJ2-2
size: once
D: NA
V: TRBV6-5
DNA: TGTGCCACGAATATGGGGAGGAACACCGGGGAGCTGTTTTTT
CDR3: CATNMGRNTGELFF

length: 15
J: TRBJ2-1
size: NA
D: NA
V: TRBV18
DNA: TGTGCCAGCTCACCAGACGGAGGTTCCTACAATGAGCAGTTCTTC
CDR3: CASSPDGGSYNEQFF

length: 13
J: TRBJ2-1
size: NA
D: TRBD2
V: TRBV6-6
DNA: TGTGCTGTACAGCGGGGGGTCTACAATGAGCAGTTCTTC
CDR3: CAVQRGVYNEQFF

length: 14
J: TRBJ2-2
size: NA
D: TRBD2
V: TRBV7-9
DNA: TGTGCCAGCAGCTATATAGCGGGAACCGGGGAGCTGTTTTTT
CDR3: CASSYIAGTGELFF

length: 15
J: TRBJ1-6
size: NA
D: TRBD1
V: TRBV19
DNA: TGTGCCAGTAGTACAGGGGGCGTAAGAAGTTCACCCCTCCACTTT
CDR3: CASSTGGVRSSPLHF

length: 15
J: TRBJ1-1
size: NA
D: NA
V: TRBV19
DNA: TGTGCCAGTAGTATAAACAGGGAAGTGAACACTGAAGCTTTCTTT
CDR3: CASSINREVNTEAFF

length: 14
J: TRBJ2-5
size: once
D: NA
V: TRBV5-1
DNA: TGCGCCAGCAGCTTGGGACAGTACAAAGAGACCCAGTACTTC
CDR3: CASSLGQYKETQYF

length: 12
J: TRBJ1-2
size: NA
D: NA
V: TRBV3-1/TRBV3-2
DNA: TGTGCCAGCAGCCAAGGGGGAGGGGGCTACACCTTC
CDR3: CASSQGGGGYTF

length: 13
J: TRBJ1-1
size: NA
D: NA
V: TRBV2
DNA: TGTGCCAGCGGGGCAGGCATGAACACTGAAGCTTTCTTT
CDR3: CASGAGMNTEAFF

length: 14
J: TRBJ1-4
size: NA
D: TRBD1
V: TRBV5-1
DNA: TGCGCCAGCAGCTTCAAGGACAGGAATGAAAAACTGTTTTTT
CDR3: CASSFKDRNEKLFF

length: 15
J: TRBJ2-5
size: NA
D: NA
V: TRBV30
DNA: TGTGCCTGGAATTCCCCCCGGGACTACCAAGAGACCCAGTACTTC
CDR3: CAWNSPRDYQETQYF

length: 13
J: TRBJ1-5
size: NA
D: TRBD1
V: TRBV12-3/TRBV12-4
DNA: TGTGCCAGCAGCCCGGGACAGCAGTCGCCCCAGCATTTT
CDR3: CASSPGQQSPQHF

length: 15
J: TRBJ1-5
size: NA
D: TRBD1
V: TRBV7-9
DNA: TGTGCCAGCAGCTCTACAGGGGGCTGGGACCAGCCCCAGCATTTT
CDR3: CASSSTGGWDQPQHF

length: 15
J: TRBJ1-2
size: NA
D: TRBD1
V: TRBV19
DNA: TGTGCCAGTAGTGATCAGGACAGGGGGCGATACGGCTACACCTTC
CDR3: CASSDQDRGRYGYTF

length: 14
J: TRBJ1-1
size: NA
D: TRBD1
V: TRBV29-1
DNA: TGCAGCGTTGAGCGACAGGGGAAAAACACTGAAGCTTTCTTT
CDR3: CSVERQGKNTEAFF

length: 16
J: TRBJ2-4
size: NA
D: TRBD1
V: TRBV15
DNA: TGTGCCACCAGCTCAAGGACAGGGGTCGGCAAAAACATTCAGTACTTC
CDR3: CATSSRTGVGKNIQYF

length: 14
J: TRBJ2-1
size: NA
D: NA
V: TRBV19
DNA: TGTGCCAGTGGGGCGGGGCCAGCCTACAATGAGCAGTTCTTC
CDR3: CASGAGPAYNEQFF

length: 14
J: TRBJ2-5
size: NA
D: TRBD1
V: TRBV19
DNA: TGTGCCAGTAGTATGGGGCAGGGGGTGGAGACCCAGTACTTC
CDR3: CASSMGQGVETQYF

length: 19
J: TRBJ2-1
size: NA
D: TRBD2
V: TRBV7-8
DNA: TGTGCCAGCAGCTTAACCGTCCCCGGGAGGGCCGTATCCTACAATGAGCAGTTCTTC
CDR3: CASSLTVPGRAVSYNEQFF

length: 15
J: TRBJ1-5
size: NA
D: NA
V: TRBV6-2/TRBV6-3
DNA: TGTGCCAGCAGCCCGGGGCAGTCCGGCAATCAGCCCCAGCATTTT
CDR3: CASSPGQSGNQPQHF

length: 16
J: TRBJ2-6
size: NA
D: TRBD1
V: TRBV30
DNA: TGTGCCTGGAGTGTGGCAGGGGGCTCTGGGGCCAACGTCCTGACTTTC
CDR3: CAWSVAGGSGANVLTF

length: 16
J: TRBJ2-1
size: NA
D: TRBD2
V: TRBV15
DNA: TGTGCCACCAGCAGAGCCGGACTAGCGGGAGGCCCGGAGCAGTTCTTC
CDR3: CATSRAGLAGGPEQFF

length: 13
J: TRBJ1-4
size: NA
D: NA
V: TRBV21-1
DNA: TGTGCCAGCAACCTCCGACACGATGAAAAACTGTTTTTT
CDR3: CASNLRHDEKLFF

length: 13
J: TRBJ2-1
size: NA
D: NA
V: TRBV10-2
DNA: TGCGCCACCGCGACTCCCTCCTACAATGAGCAGTTCTTC
CDR3: CATATPSYNEQFF

length: 17
J: TRBJ2-1
size: NA
D: TRBD1
V: TRBV9
DNA: TGTGCCAGCAGCCATACTACCGCCGGGACAGTCGACAATGAGCAGTTCTTC
CDR3: CASSHTTAGTVDNEQFF

length: 9
J: TRBJ2-1
size: few
D: NA
V: TRBV7-7
DNA: TGTGCCAGCAGAGAGGGGGACTTCTTC
CDR3: CASREGDFF

length: 13
J: TRBJ2-3
size: NA
D: NA
V: TRBV19
DNA: TGTGCCAGTAGTATTGCGATCACAGATACGCAGTATTTT
CDR3: CASSIAITDTQYF

length: 15
J: TRBJ2-1
size: NA
D: TRBD2
V: TRBV29-1
DNA: TGCAGCGTGGTTGCTAGCGGGGAGACATACAATGAGCAGTTCTTC
CDR3: CSVVASGETYNEQFF

length: 15
J: TRBJ1-2
size: NA
D: NA
V: TRBV10-3
DNA: TGTGCCATCAGTGAGGGACAGAAGCGTGAGTATGGCTACACCTTC
CDR3: CAISEGQKREYGYTF

length: 15
J: TRBJ2-3
size: NA
D: NA
V: TRBV5-4
DNA: TGTGCCAGCAGCTCGGCGCGGGGCGCCGCAGATACGCAGTATTTT
CDR3: CASSSARGAADTQYF

length: 13
J: TRBJ1-5
size: NA
D: NA
V: TRBV12-3/TRBV12-4
DNA: TGTGCCAGCAGCTCACAGGGACAACAGCCCCAGCATTTT
CDR3: CASSSQGQQPQHF

length: 16
J: TRBJ2-1
size: NA
D: TRBD2
V: TRBV3-1/TRBV3-2
DNA: TGTGCCAGCAGCCAAGAGGCTAGCGGGAGAGTCAATGAGCAGTTCTTC
CDR3: CASSQEASGRVNEQFF